The rows below give T cell receptor beta chains drawn from one sample of a study of blood T cell repertoires in COVID-19. The method was immunoSEQ multiplex PCR; TCRdb's version includes in-frame clones alone and lacks a portion of them. The profile shows about 150,000 clones, more than 80% of them singletons. The sample comprised PBMCs or T cells enriched from blood (not recorded which). Source of these receptors: a man over 45 who had recovered from COVID-19. Both conserved end residues are part of each CDR3. The D gene is left open where the match is weak. A clone size is listed for some rows: how often the clone was seen (once, few, many), or a class if it is expanded.

TRBV12-5	NA	NA	TRBJ2-2	TGTGCTAGTGGTTCGTCGAACACCGGGGAGCTGTTTTTT	CASGSSNTGELFF
TRBV6-5	once	TRBD1	TRBJ2-5	TGTGCCAGCAGTTCAGGGACAGGGGTCGGGGAGACCCAGTACTTC	CASSSGTGVGETQYF
TRBV5-1	NA	TRBD1	TRBJ1-1	TGCGCCAGCAGCTTTACAGGGGGCATATCTGGGACTGAAGCTTTCTTT	CASSFTGGISGTEAFF
TRBV20-1	once	NA	TRBJ2-7	TGCAGTGCTAATCTCTACGAGCAGTACTTC	CSANLYEQYF
TRBV28	NA	NA	TRBJ2-7	TGTGCCAGCAGCCGCTTAACGGGAGTGCGCGAGCAGTACTTC	CASSRLTGVREQYF
TRBV18	NA	TRBD1	TRBJ1-1	TGTGCCAGCTCACCCCTCAGGGGGGACGGCACTGAAGCTTTCTTT	CASSPLRGDGTEAFF
TRBV15	few	TRBD1	TRBJ1-5	TGTGCCACCAGCAAACCAGGGGGGCAGCCCCAGCATTTT	CATSKPGGQPQHF
TRBV6-2/TRBV6-3	NA	NA	TRBJ1-1	TGTGCCAGCAGTTACAAGGGGATGAACACTGAAGCTTTCTTT	CASSYKGMNTEAFF
TRBV29-1	NA	TRBD1	TRBJ2-2	TGCAGCGTGGGACAGGGGAGTGGGGAGCTGTTTTTT	CSVGQGSGELFF
TRBV19	NA	TRBD2	TRBJ2-7	TGTGCCAGTAGGGCCCGGGAGGGTTTAACCTACGAGCAGTACTTC	CASRAREGLTYEQYF
TRBV2	NA	NA	TRBJ2-5	TGTGCCAGCAGTGTTAAGGCGGAACAAGAGACCCAGTACTTC	CASSVKAEQETQYF
TRBV7-9	NA	NA	TRBJ1-1	TGTGCCAGCAGAAGGGGTTCAGAGAACACTGAAGCTTTCTTT	CASRRGSENTEAFF
TRBV3-1/TRBV3-2	NA	NA	TRBJ1-1	TGTGCCAGCAGCCAACCCACAGGGTCACACACTGAAGCTTTCTTT	CASSQPTGSHTEAFF
TRBV4-3	NA	NA	TRBJ1-6	TGCGCCAGCAGCCAAGATACTGATCCGATGTTTTCACCCCTCCACTTT	CASSQDTDPMFSPLHF
TRBV7-8	NA	TRBD2	TRBJ2-2	TGTGCCAGCAGCTTAAGACTAGCGGAGACCGGGGAGCTGTTTTTT	CASSLRLAETGELFF
TRBV15	NA	NA	TRBJ2-3	TGTGCCACCAGCAGAGGATGGACAGAGGAGGATACGCAGTATTTT	CATSRGWTEEDTQYF
TRBV12-5	NA	NA	TRBJ2-5	TGTGCTAGTGGTTTGACACAAGAGACCCAGTACTTC	CASGLTQETQYF
TRBV27	NA	NA	TRBJ2-7	TGTGCCAGCAGTTTATCGAGCGGTGGCGGGGGCGGGAGCTACGAGCAGTACTTC	CASSLSSGGGGGSYEQYF
TRBV6-2/TRBV6-3	NA	NA	TRBJ1-1	TGTGCCAGCAGTTGGCAGGGTAGAAAGGGCACTGAAGCTTTCTTT	CASSWQGRKGTEAFF
TRBV6-2/TRBV6-3	NA	NA	TRBJ1-3	TGTGCCAGCAGTTCTCCATCTCACCCGCGCTCTGGAAACACCATATATTTT	CASSSPSHPRSGNTIYF
TRBV11-3	NA	NA	TRBJ2-3	TGTGCCAGCAGCCCGGGATATGCCGGGGGCACAGATACGCAGTATTTT	CASSPGYAGGTDTQYF
TRBV25-1	NA	NA	TRBJ1-6	TGTGCCAGCAGACAGGTTAATTCACCCCTCCACTTT	CASRQVNSPLHF
TRBV12-3/TRBV12-4	NA	TRBD2	TRBJ2-7	TGTGCCAGCAGAACTAGCGGGAGAGTGCAGTACTTC	CASRTSGRVQYF
TRBV7-2	NA	TRBD1	TRBJ2-1	TGTGCCAGCAGCTTAGCAAGGGGGCGAACCTACAATGAGCAGTTCTTC	CASSLARGRTYNEQFF
TRBV5-1	few	TRBD1	TRBJ1-3	TGCGCCAGCAGCTTAACAGGGGCCGGAAACACCATATATTTT	CASSLTGAGNTIYF
TRBV19	NA	NA	TRBJ2-4	TGTGCCAGTAATGGGGGCGCGTGGAACATTCAGTACTTC	CASNGGAWNIQYF
TRBV7-2	NA	NA	TRBJ2-7	TGTGCCAGCAGCTTAGAAGGAGGGGGCGCCTTGAACTACGAGCAGTACTTC	CASSLEGGGALNYEQYF
TRBV12-2	NA	NA	TRBJ1-5	TGTGCAAGTCGCTTAGACAGGGATAGCAATCAGCCCCAGCATTTT	CASRLDRDSNQPQHF
TRBV6-5	NA	NA	TRBJ2-2	TGTGCCAGCATAAAGTCGGGGGTGACCGGGGAGCTGTTTTTT	CASIKSGVTGELFF
TRBV11-2	few	NA	TRBJ2-1	TGTGCCAGCAGTTCGACCGGGAACAATGAGCAGTTCTTC	CASSSTGNNEQFF
TRBV7-9	once	NA	TRBJ2-7	TGTGCCAGCAGCTTATCGGAGGCTACCTACGAGCAGTACTTC	CASSLSEATYEQYF
TRBV10-1	NA	TRBD2	TRBJ2-1	TGCGCCAGCGAGGGACTAGCGGATTACAATGAGCAGTTCTTC	CASEGLADYNEQFF
TRBV15	NA	TRBD2	TRBJ2-1	TGTGCCACCAGCGACCCGAAAGCGGGAGGCGCCTACAATGAGCAGTTCTTC	CATSDPKAGGAYNEQFF
TRBV5-4	few	NA	TRBJ1-4	TGTGCCAGCAGTCCGACGGGGTCGACTAATGAAAAACTGTTTTTT	CASSPTGSTNEKLFF
TRBV28	NA	NA	TRBJ1-6	TGTGCCAGCATGCTGAGCCTCGGGGGCTATAATTCACCCCTCCACTTT	CASMLSLGGYNSPLHF
TRBV5-1	NA	TRBD2	TRBJ2-3	TGCGCCAGCAGCCAATTGCGGGGGGCGGGAGATACGCAGTATTTT	CASSQLRGAGDTQYF
TRBV5-4	NA	TRBD1	TRBJ1-4	TGTGCCAGCAGCCTGTCTGGTGGGACAGGGAGGGAAAAACTGTTTTTT	CASSLSGGTGREKLFF
TRBV19	few	TRBD1	TRBJ1-5	TGTGCCAGCGCCGGACAGGGGGGCAATCAGCCCCAGCATTTT	CASAGQGGNQPQHF
TRBV12-3/TRBV12-4	NA	NA	TRBJ1-2	TGTGCCAGCAGTTTAAGGACACATAATGGCTACACCTTC	CASSLRTHNGYTF
TRBV2	NA	NA	TRBJ1-5	TGTGCCAGCAGTGGCCGGGAGAGCAATCAGCCCCAGCATTTT	CASSGRESNQPQHF
TRBV28	NA	NA	TRBJ1-1	TGTGCCAGCACCCTCGCCGGAGTCAGTGAAGCTTTCTTT	CASTLAGVSEAFF
TRBV9	few	TRBD1	TRBJ2-3	TGTGCCAGCAGCTCCCCACCGGGACAGGGGTACACAGATACGCAGTATTTT	CASSSPPGQGYTDTQYF
TRBV19	NA	TRBD1	TRBJ1-2	TGTGCCAGTAGTCCCGGACAGGGGGTAAGCGGCTACACCTTC	CASSPGQGVSGYTF
TRBV6-5	few	NA	TRBJ1-2	TGTGCCAGCAGCTGGGGTGGGGGGAACTATGGCTACACCTTC	CASSWGGGNYGYTF
TRBV15	NA	TRBD1	TRBJ1-5	TGTGCCACCAGCAGAGGGACAGGAGCCAATCAGCCCCAGCATTTT	CATSRGTGANQPQHF
TRBV19	NA	TRBD1	TRBJ1-5	TGTGCCAGTAGCCTGGACAGGGGAAGTCAGCCCCAGCATTTT	CASSLDRGSQPQHF
TRBV7-9	NA	TRBD2	TRBJ2-5	TGTGCCAGCAGCCCGGGGACTGGCGGGGGCCAAGAGACCCAGTACTTC	CASSPGTGGGQETQYF
TRBV7-2	NA	TRBD2	TRBJ2-7	TGTGCCAGCAGCTTCTCTAGCGGGGTCGAGCAGTACTTC	CASSFSSGVEQYF
TRBV5-1	NA	TRBD1	TRBJ1-6	TGCGCCAGCAGCTTGGAGGGGACAGGGGTGGTTTCACCCCTCCACTTT	CASSLEGTGVVSPLHF
TRBV24-1	NA	TRBD2	TRBJ2-5	TGTGCCACCAGTGATACCGGGACTAGCGGAGAGACCCAGTACTTC	CATSDTGTSGETQYF
TRBV25-1	NA	NA	TRBJ2-7	TGTGCCAGCAGTTGGGGGACATTCCTCTACGAGCAGTACTTC	CASSWGTFLYEQYF